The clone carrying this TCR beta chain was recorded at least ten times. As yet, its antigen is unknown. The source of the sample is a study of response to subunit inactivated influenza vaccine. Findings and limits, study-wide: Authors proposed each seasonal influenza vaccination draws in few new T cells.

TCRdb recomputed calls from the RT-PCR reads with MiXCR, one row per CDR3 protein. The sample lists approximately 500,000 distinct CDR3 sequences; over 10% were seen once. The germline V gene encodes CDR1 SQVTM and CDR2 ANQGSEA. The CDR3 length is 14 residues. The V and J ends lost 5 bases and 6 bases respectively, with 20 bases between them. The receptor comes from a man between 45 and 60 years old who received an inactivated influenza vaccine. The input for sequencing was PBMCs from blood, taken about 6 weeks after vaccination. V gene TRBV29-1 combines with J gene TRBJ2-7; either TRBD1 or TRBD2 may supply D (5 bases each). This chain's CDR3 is CSVFGGRKLREQYF. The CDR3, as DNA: TGCAGCGTTTTTGGGGGAAGGAAGCTCCGCGAGCAGTACTTC.